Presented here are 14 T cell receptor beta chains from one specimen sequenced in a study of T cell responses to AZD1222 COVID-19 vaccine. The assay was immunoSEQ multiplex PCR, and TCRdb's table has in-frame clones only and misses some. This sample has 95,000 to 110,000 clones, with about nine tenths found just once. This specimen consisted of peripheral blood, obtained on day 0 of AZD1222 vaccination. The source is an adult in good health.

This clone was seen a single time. DNA for the CDR3: TGCAGCGTCCCCAAGGGGAGCTGGAATGAAGCTTTCTTT. Translated, it gives CSVPKGSWNEAFF. The rearrangement uses TRBV29-1 and TRBJ1-1; possibly TRBD1 for D (5 bases). V lost 6 bases, J lost 7 bases, and 18 bases lay in between. The CDR3 sequence is 13 residues long. Germline loops: CDR1 SQVTM, CDR2 ANQGSEA.

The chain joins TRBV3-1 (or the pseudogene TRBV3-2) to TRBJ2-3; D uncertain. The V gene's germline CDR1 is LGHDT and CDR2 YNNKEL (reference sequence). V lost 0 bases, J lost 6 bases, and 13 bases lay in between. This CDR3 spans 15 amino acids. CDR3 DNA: TGTGCCAGCAGCCAAGATTTAGGCGCCGGCGATACGCAGTATTTT. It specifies CASSQDLGAGDTQYF.

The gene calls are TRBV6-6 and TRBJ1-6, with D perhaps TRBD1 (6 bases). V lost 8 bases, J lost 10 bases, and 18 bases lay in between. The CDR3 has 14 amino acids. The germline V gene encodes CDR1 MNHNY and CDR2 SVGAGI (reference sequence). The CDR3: CASGARQGKSPLHF. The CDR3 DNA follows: TGTGCCAGCGGGGCCCGCCAGGGGAAATCACCCCTCCACTTT.

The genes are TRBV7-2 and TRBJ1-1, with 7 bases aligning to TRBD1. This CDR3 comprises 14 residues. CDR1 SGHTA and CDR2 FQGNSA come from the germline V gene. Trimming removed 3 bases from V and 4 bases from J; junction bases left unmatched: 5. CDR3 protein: CASSFAYRGTEAFF. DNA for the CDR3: TGTGCCAGCAGCTTCGCCTACAGGGGCACTGAAGCTTTCTTT.

This chain's CDR3 is CASSLAFVAGGGETQYF. DNA for the CDR3: TGTGCCAGCAGCTTAGCATTTGTTGCGGGAGGGGGAGAGACCCAGTACTTC. V gene TRBV7-2 combines with J gene TRBJ2-5, with 9 bases lining up with TRBD2. Losses at the gene ends were 0 bases for V and 4 bases for J; bases not matched to a gene: 9. CDR1 and CDR2 from the germline V gene are SGHTA and FQGNSA. The CDR3 is 17 residues long.

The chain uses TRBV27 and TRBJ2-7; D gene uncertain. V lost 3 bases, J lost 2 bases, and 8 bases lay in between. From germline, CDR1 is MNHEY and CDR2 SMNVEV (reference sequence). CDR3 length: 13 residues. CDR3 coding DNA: TGTGCCAGCAGTTTTGGGCGGACCTACGAGCAGTACTTC. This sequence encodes CASSFGRTYEQYF.

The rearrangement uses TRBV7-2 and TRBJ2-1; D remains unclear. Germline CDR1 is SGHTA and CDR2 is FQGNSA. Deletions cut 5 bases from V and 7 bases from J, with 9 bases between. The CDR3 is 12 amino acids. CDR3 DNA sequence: TGTGCCAGCAGCCCCGTGGGTAATGAGCAGTTCTTC. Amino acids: CASSPVGNEQFF.

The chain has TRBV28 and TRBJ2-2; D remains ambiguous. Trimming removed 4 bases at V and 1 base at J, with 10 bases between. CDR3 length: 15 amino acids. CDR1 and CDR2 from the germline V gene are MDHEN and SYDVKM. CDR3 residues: CASSSSRRNTGELFF. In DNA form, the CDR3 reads TGTGCCAGCAGTTCTAGTCGACGGAACACCGGGGAGCTGTTTTTT.

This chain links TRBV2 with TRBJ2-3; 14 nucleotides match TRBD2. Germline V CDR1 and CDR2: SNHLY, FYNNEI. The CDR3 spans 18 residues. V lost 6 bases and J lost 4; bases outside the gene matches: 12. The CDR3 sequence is CASRGSGTSGRTSDTQYF. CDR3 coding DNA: TGTGCCAGCAGGGGATCCGGGACTAGCGGGAGAACTTCAGATACGCAGTATTTT.

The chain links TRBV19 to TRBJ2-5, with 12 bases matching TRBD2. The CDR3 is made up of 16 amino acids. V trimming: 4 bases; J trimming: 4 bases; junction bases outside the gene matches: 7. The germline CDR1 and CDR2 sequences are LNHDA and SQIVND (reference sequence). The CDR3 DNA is TGTGCCAGTAGTAGACTAGCGGGAGTACTAGGAGAGACCCAGTACTTC. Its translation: CASSRLAGVLGETQYF.

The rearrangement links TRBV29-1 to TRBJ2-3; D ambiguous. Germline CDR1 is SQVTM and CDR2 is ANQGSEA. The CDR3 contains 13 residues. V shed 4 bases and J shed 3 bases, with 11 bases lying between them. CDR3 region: CSVGLLPTDTQYF. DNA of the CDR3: TGCAGCGTTGGCCTACTCCCAACAGATACGCAGTATTTT.

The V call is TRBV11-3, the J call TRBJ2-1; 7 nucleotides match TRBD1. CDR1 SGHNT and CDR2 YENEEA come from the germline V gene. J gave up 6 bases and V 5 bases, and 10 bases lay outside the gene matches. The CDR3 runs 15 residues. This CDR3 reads CASSARQGGGNEQFF. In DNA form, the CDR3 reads TGTGCCAGCAGCGCCCGACAGGGTGGAGGCAATGAGCAGTTCTTC.

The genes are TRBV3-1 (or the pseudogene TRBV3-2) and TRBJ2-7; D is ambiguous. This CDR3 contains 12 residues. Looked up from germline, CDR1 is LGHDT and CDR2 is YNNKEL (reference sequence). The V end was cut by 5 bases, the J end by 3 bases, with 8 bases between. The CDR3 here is CASSERDYEQYF. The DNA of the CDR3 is TGTGCCAGCAGCGAAAGGGACTACGAGCAGTACTTC.

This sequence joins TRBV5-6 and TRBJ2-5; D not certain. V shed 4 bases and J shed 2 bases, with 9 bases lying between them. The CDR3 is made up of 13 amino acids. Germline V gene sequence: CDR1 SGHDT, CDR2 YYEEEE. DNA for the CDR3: TGTGCCAGCAGCCGTACGGCGCAAGAGACCCAGTACTTC. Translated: CASSRTAQETQYF.